Presented here are 9 T cell receptor beta chains from one specimen sequenced in a study of CD8 T cells in Susac syndrome. The authors reverse transcribed 0.5 to 1 ug RNA with random hexamers. MiXCR, applied by TCRdb to the immunoSEQ multiplex PCR reads, yields one record per CDR3 protein. Here the sample spans 170,000 or so distinct CDR3 sequences, roughly 94% being singletons. The source material was CD4+ T cells from PBMCs. These receptors were taken from a human donor with Susac syndrome.

This sequence joins TRBV3-1 and TRBJ2-1, with no clear D. Trimming took off 0 bases at V and 0 bases at J, with 6 bases between the two ends. CDR3 size: 15 residues. Germline CDR1 reads LGHDT; CDR2 reads YNNKEL (reference sequence). CDR3 in DNA: TGTGCCAGCAGCCAAGATGTCAGCTCCTACAATGAGCAGTTCTTC. Its protein is CASSQDVSSYNEQFF.

The V call is TRBV30, the J call TRBJ1-1; D is unclear. The germline V gene has CDR1 GTSNPN and CDR2 SVGIG (reference sequence). V was shortened by 0 bases and J by 2 bases, with 13 bases between the two germline ends. CDR3 size: 15 residues. The CDR3 is CAWSVLERLNTEAFF. The CDR3 DNA follows: TGTGCCTGGAGTGTATTAGAACGGTTAAACACTGAAGCTTTCTTT.

The gene calls are TRBV19 and TRBJ2-4; D uncertain. The V gene lost 7 bases and the J gene lost 8 bases, with 18 bases spanning the gap. The CDR3 sequence is 14 residues long. Germline CDR1 is LNHDA and CDR2 is SQIVND (reference sequence). The CDR3 loop is CASMRTGPSDIQYF. The CDR3 nucleotides are TGTGCCAGTATGCGGACGGGCCCAAGTGACATTCAGTACTTC.

The chain links TRBV6-5 to TRBJ1-1; tentatively, D is TRBD1 (5 bases). Germline V CDR1 and CDR2: MNHEY, SVGAGI. This CDR3 is built from 14 residues. The V and J ends lost 7 bases and 11 bases respectively, with 23 bases between them. CDR3 region: CASTQGGAGFRAFF. The CDR3 DNA reads as TGTGCCAGCACCCAAGGCGGGGCAGGGTTTCGGGCTTTCTTT.

The rearrangement links TRBV3-1 to TRBJ1-1, with unresolved D. Trimming shortened V by 0 bases and J by 1 base, and 6 bases separated the two germline ends. Germline CDR1 is LGHDT and CDR2 is YNNKEL (reference sequence). The CDR3 has 14 residues. The CDR3, as DNA: TGTGCCAGCAGCCAAGACAGGCAGAACACTGAAGCTTTCTTT. As protein: CASSQDRQNTEAFF. The full variable domain, its missing parts supplied by reference TRBV3-1 and TRBJ1-1, is DTAVSQTPKYLVTQMGNDKSIKCEQNLGHDTMYWYKQDSKKFLKIMFSYNNKELIINETVPNRFSPKSPDKAHLNLHINSLELGDSAVYFCASSQDRQNTEAFFGQGTRLTVV.

V and J are TRBV7-3 and TRBJ2-6; a weak D match, TRBD2 (5 bases). Deletions cut 6 bases from V and 4 bases from J, with 13 bases between. The length of the CDR3 is 15 residues. CDR1 and CDR2 (germline): SGHTA, FQGTGA. CDR3 sequence (DNA): TGTGCCAGCAGTCGCGTCACGGGGGGGGCCAACGTCCTGACTTTC. Its translation is CASSRVTGGANVLTF.

The rearrangement links TRBV9 to TRBJ1-2; D is possibly TRBD1 (6 bases). Deletions cut 3 bases from V and 4 bases from J, with 13 bases between. This CDR3 contains 14 residues. The V gene's germline CDR1 is SGDLS and CDR2 YYNGEE. This CDR3 is CASSAGQGTYGYTF. The CDR3 nucleotides are TGTGCCAGCAGCGCCGGCCAGGGGACCTATGGCTACACCTTC.

This clonotype appeared once. The chain recombines TRBV20-1 with TRBJ2-2, with D perhaps being TRBD1 or TRBD2 (6 bases each). V dropped 5 bases and J dropped 7 bases, with 8 bases sitting between them. The CDR3 has 11 residues. CDR1 and CDR2 (germline): DFQATT, SNEGSKA (reference sequence). The CDR3 here is CSAGGHGELFF. The CDR3 DNA reads TGCAGTGCTGGGGGGCACGGGGAGCTGTTTTTT.

V gene TRBV13 combines with J gene TRBJ1-1; 7 nucleotides match TRBD1. The CDR3 runs to 14 residues. Germline-derived CDR1 and CDR2 are PRHDT and FYEKMQ (reference sequence). After removal of 3 bases from V and 5 bases from J, the junction contained 6 bases not matched to a gene. Here the CDR3 reads CASSLTGRGTEAFF. The CDR3, as DNA: TGTGCCAGCAGCTTGACAGGGAGAGGGACTGAAGCTTTCTTT.